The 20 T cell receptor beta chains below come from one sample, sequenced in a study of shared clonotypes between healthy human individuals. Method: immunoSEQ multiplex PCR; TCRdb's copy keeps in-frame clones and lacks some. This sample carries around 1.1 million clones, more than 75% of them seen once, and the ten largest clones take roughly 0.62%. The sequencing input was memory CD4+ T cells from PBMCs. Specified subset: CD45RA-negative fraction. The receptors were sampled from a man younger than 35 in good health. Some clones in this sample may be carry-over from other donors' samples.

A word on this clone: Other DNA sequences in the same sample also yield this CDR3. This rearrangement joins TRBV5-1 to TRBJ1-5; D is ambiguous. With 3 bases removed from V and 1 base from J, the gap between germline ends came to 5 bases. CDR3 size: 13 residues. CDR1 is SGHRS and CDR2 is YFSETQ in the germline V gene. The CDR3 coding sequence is TGCGCCAGCAGCTCGGACAGCAATCAGCCCCAGCATTTT. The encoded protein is CASSSDSNQPQHF.

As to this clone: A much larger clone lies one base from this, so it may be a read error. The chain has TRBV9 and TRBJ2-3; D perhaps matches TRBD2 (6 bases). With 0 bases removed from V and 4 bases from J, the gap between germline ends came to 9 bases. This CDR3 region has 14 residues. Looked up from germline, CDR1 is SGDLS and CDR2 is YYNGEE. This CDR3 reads CASSVVPSADTQYF. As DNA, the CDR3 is TGTGCCAGCAGCGTAGTCCCTAGCGCAGATACGCAGTATTTT.

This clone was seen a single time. The CDR3 bases are TGTGCCAACTCCCCAAGGGCCGGGCGCGGAGACGAGCAGTACTTC. Translated: CANSPRAGRGDEQYF. The rearrangement uses TRBV18 and TRBJ2-7; D is undetermined. In germline, CDR1 is KGHSH, CDR2 LQKENI. The CDR3 loop spans 15 amino acids. V lost 10 bases and J 5 bases, leaving 24 bases between the germline ends.

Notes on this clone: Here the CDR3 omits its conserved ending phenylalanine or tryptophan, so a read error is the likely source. CDR3 loop: CASSQRTGENTEAFS. CDR3 in DNA: TGTGCCAGCAGCCAACGGACAGGGGAAAACACTGAAGCTTTCTCT. This chain connects TRBV14 to TRBJ1-1; 9 bases line up with TRBD1. The CDR3 runs to 15 residues. J gave up 2 bases and V 2 bases, and 3 bases lay outside the gene matches. Looked up from germline, CDR1 is SGHDN and CDR2 is FVKESK.

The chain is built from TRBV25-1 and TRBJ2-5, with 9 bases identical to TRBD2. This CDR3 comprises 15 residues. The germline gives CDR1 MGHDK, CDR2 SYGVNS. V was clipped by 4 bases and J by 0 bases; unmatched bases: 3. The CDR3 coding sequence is TGTGCCAGCAGTGTATCTAGCGGGGACCAAGAGACCCAGTACTTC. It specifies CASSVSSGDQETQYF.

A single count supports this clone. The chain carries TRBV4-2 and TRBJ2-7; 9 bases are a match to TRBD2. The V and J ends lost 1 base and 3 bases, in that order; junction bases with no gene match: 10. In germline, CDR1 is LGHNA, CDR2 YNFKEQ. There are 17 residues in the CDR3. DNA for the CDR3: TGTGCCAGCAGCCAAGTGTTCACTAGCGGGCTTGACTACGAGCAGTACTTC. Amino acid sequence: CASSQVFTSGLDYEQYF.

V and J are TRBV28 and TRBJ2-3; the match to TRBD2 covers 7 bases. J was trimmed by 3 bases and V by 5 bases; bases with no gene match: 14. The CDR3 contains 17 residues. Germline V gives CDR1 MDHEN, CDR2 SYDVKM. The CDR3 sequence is CASSPGSVGRDTDTQYF. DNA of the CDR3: TGTGCCAGCAGTCCCGGTAGTGTTGGGAGGGATACAGATACGCAGTATTTT.

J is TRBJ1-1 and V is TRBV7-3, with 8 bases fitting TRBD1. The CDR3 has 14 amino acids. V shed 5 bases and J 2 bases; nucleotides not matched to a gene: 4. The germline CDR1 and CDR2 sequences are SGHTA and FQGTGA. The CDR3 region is CASSPQGANTEAFF. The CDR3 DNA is TGTGCCAGCAGCCCGCAGGGGGCCAACACTGAAGCTTTCTTT.

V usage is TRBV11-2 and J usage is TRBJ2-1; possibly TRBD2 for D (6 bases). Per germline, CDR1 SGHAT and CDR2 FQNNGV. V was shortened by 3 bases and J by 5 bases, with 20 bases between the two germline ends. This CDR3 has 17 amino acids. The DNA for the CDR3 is TGTGCCAGCAGCTTCTATAGGAGGGCCGTGGTGGACAATGAGCAGTTCTTC. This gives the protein CASSFYRRAVVDNEQFF.

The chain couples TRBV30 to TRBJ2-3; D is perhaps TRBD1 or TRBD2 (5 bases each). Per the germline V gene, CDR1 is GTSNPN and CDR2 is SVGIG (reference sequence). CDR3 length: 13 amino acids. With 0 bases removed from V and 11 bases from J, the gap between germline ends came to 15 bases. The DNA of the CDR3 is TGTGCCTGGAGTGTTGGGACCGACGGCGTGCAGTATTTT. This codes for CAWSVGTDGVQYF.

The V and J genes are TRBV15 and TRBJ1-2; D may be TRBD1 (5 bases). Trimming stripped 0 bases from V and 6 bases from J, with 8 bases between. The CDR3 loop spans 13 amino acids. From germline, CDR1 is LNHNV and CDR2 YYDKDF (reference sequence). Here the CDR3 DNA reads TGTGCCACCAGCAGAGATCTGGGGGATGGCTACACCTTC. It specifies CATSRDLGDGYTF.

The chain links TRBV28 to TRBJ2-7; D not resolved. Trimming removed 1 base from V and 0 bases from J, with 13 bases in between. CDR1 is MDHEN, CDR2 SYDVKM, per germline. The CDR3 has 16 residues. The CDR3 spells CASSLLMSRSSYEQYF. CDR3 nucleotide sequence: TGTGCCAGCAGTTTATTAATGTCCAGGAGCTCCTACGAGCAGTACTTC.

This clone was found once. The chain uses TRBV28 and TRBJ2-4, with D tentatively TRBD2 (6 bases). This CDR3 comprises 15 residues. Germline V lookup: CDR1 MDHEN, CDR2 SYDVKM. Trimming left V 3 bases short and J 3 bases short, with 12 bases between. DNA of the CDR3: TGTGCCAGCAGTTTCCAGGGAGGTGGCAAAAACATTCAGTACTTC. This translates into CASSFQGGGKNIQYF.

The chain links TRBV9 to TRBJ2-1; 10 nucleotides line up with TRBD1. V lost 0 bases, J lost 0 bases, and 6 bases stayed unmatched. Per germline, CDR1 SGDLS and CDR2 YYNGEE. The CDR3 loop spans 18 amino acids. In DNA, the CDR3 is TGTGCCAGCAGCGTAGCCGGGACAGGGGAATCCTCCTACAATGAGCAGTTCTTC. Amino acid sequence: CASSVAGTGESSYNEQFF.

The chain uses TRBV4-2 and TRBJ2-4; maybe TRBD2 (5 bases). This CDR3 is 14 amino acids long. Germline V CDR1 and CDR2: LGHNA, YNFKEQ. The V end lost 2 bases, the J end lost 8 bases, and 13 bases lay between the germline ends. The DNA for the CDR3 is TGTGCCAGCAGCCAAATTGGGGAGAACTACATTCAGTACTTC. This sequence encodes CASSQIGENYIQYF.

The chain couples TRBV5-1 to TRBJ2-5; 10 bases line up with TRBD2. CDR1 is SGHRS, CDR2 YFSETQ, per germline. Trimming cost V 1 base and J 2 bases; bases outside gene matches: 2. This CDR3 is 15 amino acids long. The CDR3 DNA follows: TGCGCCAGCAGCTTGCAAGCGGGAGGGCAAGAGACCCAGTACTTC. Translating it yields CASSLQAGGQETQYF. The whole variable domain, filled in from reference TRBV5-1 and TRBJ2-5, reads KAGVTQTPRYLIKTRGQQVTLSCSPISGHRSVSWYQQTPGQGLQFLFEYFSETQRNKGNFPGRFSGRQFSNSRSEMNVSTLELGDSALYLCASSLQAGGQETQYFGPGTRLLVL.

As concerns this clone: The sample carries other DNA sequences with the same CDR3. CDR3 sequence: CASSLGLAVDTQYF. CDR3 DNA sequence: TGTGCCAGCAGCCTGGGACTAGCGGTAGATACGCAGTATTTT. The rearrangement uses TRBV7-9 and TRBJ2-3; 11 bases agree with TRBD2. The CDR3 is made up of 14 amino acids. CDR1 and CDR2 (germline): SEHNR, FQNEAQ (reference sequence). V was pared by 5 bases and J by 5 bases, with 3 bases of the junction left unmatched.

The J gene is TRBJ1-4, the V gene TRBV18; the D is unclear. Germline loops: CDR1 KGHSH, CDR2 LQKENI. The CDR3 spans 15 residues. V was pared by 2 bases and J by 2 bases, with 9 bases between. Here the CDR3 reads CASSPVRLTNEKLFF. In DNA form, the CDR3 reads TGTGCCAGCTCACCAGTGAGGCTTACTAATGAAAAACTGTTTTTT.

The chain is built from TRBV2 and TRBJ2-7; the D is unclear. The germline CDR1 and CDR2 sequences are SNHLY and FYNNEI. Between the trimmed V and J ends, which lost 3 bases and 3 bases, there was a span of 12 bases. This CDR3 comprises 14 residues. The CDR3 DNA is TGTGCCAGCAGTGAGTATGGTGACCTCTACGAGCAGTACTTC. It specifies CASSEYGDLYEQYF.

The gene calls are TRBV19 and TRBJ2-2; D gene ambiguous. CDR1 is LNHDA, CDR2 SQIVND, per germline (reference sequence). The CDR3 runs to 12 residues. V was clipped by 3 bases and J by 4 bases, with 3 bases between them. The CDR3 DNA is TGTGCCAGTAGTATTAGCACCGGGGAGCTGTTTTTT. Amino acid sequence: CASSISTGELFF.